Included here is one T cell receptor (beta chain) sequence, with context. Only in-frame clones appear in the TCRdb table, and some are missing; sequencing was by immunoSEQ multiplex PCR. The data hold about 18,000 clones, with approximately 87% observed a single time. This sample was included in a study of OX40 agonist ivuxolimab in advanced cancers. Germline-derived CDR1 and CDR2 are MDHEN and SYDVKM. V lost 6 bases and J 1 base, leaving 13 bases between the germline ends. The CDR3 consists of 16 residues. Material: CD4+ or CD8+ T cells sorted from blood, obtained in a trial of the OX40 agonist ivuxolimab. This TCR was recovered from an adult with an advanced solid tumor such as melanoma, head and neck, liver or kidney cancer. V and J are TRBV28 and TRBJ2-6, with D possibly being TRBD1 (5 bases). The CDR3 bases are TGTGCCAGCAGGGAAGGGGCGAGATCTGGGGCCAACGTCCTGACTTTC. Protein sequence: CASREGARSGANVLTF.